This record covers a single T cell receptor beta chain. Its antigen is unidentified. Measured with immunoSEQ multiplex PCR; TCRdb has only the in-frame clones, and not every one. Of 110,000 or so clones listed, approximately 58% were seen once; the top ten hold around a third. This specimen comes from a study of cytotoxic CD8 clonotypes in ibrutinib-treated CLL. Points from the study as a whole: Contraction or stability on treatment characterized the public clonotypes, which were uncommon.

There are 13 residues in the CDR3. Between the trimmed V and J ends, which lost 4 bases and 4 bases, there was a span of 6 bases. Germline V CDR1 and CDR2: SGHDT, YYEEEE. Source: PBMCs, taken after 24 months of ibrutinib treatment. The receptor was isolated from a human donor with chronic lymphocytic leukemia. This chain links TRBV5-6 with TRBJ2-6, with D unresolved. CDR3 sequence reads: CASSARGANVLTF. CDR3 in DNA: TGTGCCAGCAGCGCACGGGGGGCCAACGTCCTGACTTTC.